This T cell receptor (beta chain) was sequenced during a study of cytomegalovirus exposure and HLA in healthy donors. The study, taken as a whole, reports: Later work associated around 18,000 TCR beta sequences with HLA alleles at 0.05 false discovery rate. For most TCR beta V segments, an earlier analysis put the productive rate at about 90% or about 30% of the time.

At collection, donors were nominally healthy, but unrecorded immune exposures were probable. It was with 60 Vbeta and 13 Jbeta primers that the PCR ran. Per the study methods: About 11 million of 75 million to 85 million unique TCR beta chains were shared, per a later count. Some clones are missing from TCRdb's copy, which holds only in-frame ones; the method was immunoSEQ multiplex PCR. For V, J and clone size, that table is used; D and trimming come from the DNA. The data show under 200,000 clones, about 68% seen once. Details on this clone: The antigen is unknown.

CDR3 size: 15 residues. Germline V gives CDR1 MNHNS, CDR2 SASEGT. Deletions cut 0 bases from V and 1 base from J, with 9 bases between. Sequences were obtained from PBMCs. The chain has TRBV6-1 and TRBJ1-2; D ambiguous. This sequence originates from a young man in good health and CMV-seronegative. The CDR3 loop is CASSEATYYNYGYTF. CDR3 bases: TGTGCCAGCAGTGAAGCGACGTACTATAACTATGGCTACACCTTC.